This record concerns one T cell receptor (beta chain) sequence. The repertoire was sequenced with immunoSEQ multiplex PCR; TCRdb's copy has only in-frame clones and lacks some. The sample yields around 150,000 clones, 88% seen once. The sample is drawn from a study of cytomegalovirus exposure and HLA in healthy donors. Per the germline V gene, CDR1 is MDHEN and CDR2 is SYDVKM. Germline trimming cut 2 bases from V and 0 bases from J; bases unmatched to any gene: 4. This CDR3 is 16 amino acids long. Sample: PBMCs. This chain uses TRBV28 with TRBJ1-5; 7 positions agree with TRBD1. This receptor was taken from a woman under 30 in good health and CMV-seropositive. CDR3 in DNA: TGTGCCAGCAGTTTAGGAGGGGGCTATAGCAATCAGCCCCAGCATTTT. Translating it yields CASSLGGGYSNQPQHF.